This T cell receptor (beta chain) comes out of a study of cytomegalovirus exposure and HLA in healthy donors. Trimming took off 1 base at V and 1 base at J, with 25 bases between the two ends. CDR1 is MNHNS, CDR2 SASEGT, per germline. The CDR3 length is 20 residues. Healthy bone marrow donors made up the cohort. The primer mix had 60 Vbeta and 13 Jbeta primers. Assay used: immunoSEQ multiplex PCR; TCRdb lists only in-frame clones, some missing. The sample includes roughly 150,000 clones, more than 65% of them seen just once. The rearrangement links TRBV6-1 to TRBJ1-1, with D perhaps matching TRBD1 (6 bases). The sequencing sample was made of PBMCs. This clonotype originated in a woman aged 30 to 39 in good health and CMV-seronegative. The CDR3 bases are TGTGCCAGCAGTGAAGAGGCTAGACAGGATCTGTGGACACCGAACACTGAAGCTTTCTTT. Translated, it gives CASSEEARQDLWTPNTEAFF.